The 18 T cell receptor beta chains presented below share a single source sample, sequenced in a study of OX40 agonist ivuxolimab in advanced cancers. This table comes from immunoSEQ multiplex PCR, and its TCRdb copy is limited to in-frame clones, with some not included. In the table there are tens of thousands of clones, 85% to 90% of which are singletons. Sequencing used CD4+ or CD8+ T cells sorted from blood, obtained in a trial of the OX40 agonist ivuxolimab. The source is an adult with an advanced solid tumor such as melanoma, head and neck, liver or kidney cancer.

This clone rates as medium-sized (0.01 to 0.1%). The rearrangement links TRBV27 to TRBJ1-4; a possible D gene is TRBD1 (6 bases). Trimming pared 1 base from V and 5 bases from J, leaving 17 bases between. Germline V gene data show CDR1 as MNHEY and CDR2 as SMNVEV (reference sequence). CDR3 length: 17 residues. The CDR3 loop is CASSLWGTQGRNEKLFF. The CDR3 DNA reads as TGTGCCAGCAGTTTATGGGGGACACAAGGGCGAAATGAAAAACTGTTTTTT.

The chain is built from TRBV5-1 and TRBJ2-3; 10 positions match TRBD1. The V and J ends lost 4 bases and 6 bases, in that order; junction bases with no gene match: 11. Germline V gene lookup returns CDR1 SGHRS and CDR2 YFSETQ. The CDR3 spans 16 residues. CDR3 in DNA: TGCGCCAGCAGCATCCCCGGGACAGGGGTGTCGGATACGCAGTATTTT. Translated, it gives CASSIPGTGVSDTQYF. The full variable domain, its missing parts supplied by reference TRBV5-1 and TRBJ2-3, is KAGVTQTPRYLIKTRGQQVTLSCSPISGHRSVSWYQQTPGQGLQFLFEYFSETQRNKGNFPGRFSGRQFSNSRSEMNVSTLELGDSALYLCASSIPGTGVSDTQYFGPGTRLTVL.

The J gene is TRBJ1-2, the V gene TRBV15; 8 bases line up with TRBD1. V lost 6 bases to trimming and J lost 2 bases; unmatched junction nucleotides: 17. CDR3 length equals 18 residues. The germline V gene has CDR1 LNHNV and CDR2 YYDKDF (reference sequence). Here the CDR3 DNA reads TGTGCCACCAGATCTAGGTTCGGGACAGGCCCCATAAACTATGGCTACACCTTC. This gives the protein CATRSRFGTGPINYGYTF.

The chain joins TRBV30 to TRBJ2-3; D is possibly TRBD2 (6 bases). Trimming pared 2 bases from V and 0 bases from J, leaving 15 bases between. The CDR3 extends over 16 amino acids. Looked up from germline, CDR1 is GTSNPN and CDR2 is SVGIG (reference sequence). The DNA for the CDR3 is TGTGCCTGGAGTCCCGGGGGTGCAGGGAGCACAGATACGCAGTATTTT. Encoded protein: CAWSPGGAGSTDTQYF.

V and J are TRBV6-5 and TRBJ1-1; D perhaps matches TRBD1 (6 bases). The CDR3 totals 15 residues. V gave up 0 bases and J gave up 3 bases, with 11 bases separating them. Germline lookup yields CDR1 MNHEY and CDR2 SVGAGI. The CDR3 DNA reads TGTGCCAGCAGTTACTCGGGGGCCGTGGACACTGAAGCTTTCTTT. Encoded protein: CASSYSGAVDTEAFF.

This clone was counted once. The chain links TRBV7-6 to TRBJ2-2; TRBD1 matches at 8 bases. There are 15 residues in the CDR3. After removal of 3 bases from V and 0 bases from J, the junction contained 0 bases not matched to a gene. Germline V lookup: CDR1 SGHVS, CDR2 FNYEAQ. The CDR3 protein is CASSLDRANTGELFF. Written as DNA, the CDR3 is TGTGCCAGCAGCTTGGACAGGGCGAACACCGGGGAGCTGTTTTTT. Variable domain in full (rest from reference TRBV7-6 and TRBJ2-2): GAGVSQSPRYKVTKRGQDVALRCDPISGHVSLYWYRQALGQGPEFLTYFNYEAQQDKSGLPNDRFSAERPEGSISTLTIQRTEQRDSAMYRCASSLDRANTGELFFGEGSRLTVL.

The gene calls are TRBV2 and TRBJ1-5; no clear D gene. Deletions cut 5 bases from V and 6 bases from J, with 8 bases between. There are 12 residues in the CDR3. CDR1 and CDR2 from the germline V gene are SNHLY and FYNNEI. The CDR3 loop is CASSRQSQPQHF. The CDR3 region has the DNA TGTGCCAGCAGTCGCCAGAGTCAGCCCCAGCATTTT.

The chain employs TRBV27 and TRBJ2-1; 13 positions agree with TRBD2. The V gene end was trimmed by 7 bases and the J gene end by 9 bases; junction bases not matched to a gene: 3. The CDR3 extends over 13 amino acids. Germline CDR1 MNHEY, CDR2 SMNVEV (reference sequence). CDR3 sequence (DNA): TGTGCCAGCAAACTAGCGGGGGGGCCTGAGCAGTTCTTC. The encoded protein is CASKLAGGPEQFF.

Comments on this clone: The junction shows a germline mismatch at one end, possibly a read error. This sample also contains other DNA sequences that code for the same CDR3. The chain combines TRBV7-8 with TRBJ1-1; D uncertain. The germline V gene encodes CDR1 SGHVS and CDR2 FQNEAQ. The CDR3 length is 13 residues. The CDR3 sequence: CASTQRMNTEAFF. The CDR3 DNA is TGCGCCAGCACGCAGAGAATGAACACTGAAGCTTTCTTT.

V and J are TRBV30 and TRBJ2-2; D gene uncertain. This CDR3 spans 15 amino acids. The germline gives CDR1 GTSNPN, CDR2 SVGIG (reference sequence). V was pared by 2 bases and J by 7 bases, with 17 bases between. The CDR3 bases are TGTGCCTGGAGTCCGAGATTCTCTTACGACGGGGAGCTGTTTTTT. Its translation is CAWSPRFSYDGELFF.

The chain recombines TRBV9 with TRBJ2-1, with 8 bases fitting TRBD1. The germline CDR1 and CDR2 sequences are SGDLS and YYNGEE. The V and J ends lost 3 bases and 12 bases, in that order; junction bases with no gene match: 5. The CDR3 covers 12 residues. The CDR3 loop reads CASSEDRAPQFF. DNA of the CDR3: TGTGCCAGCAGCGAGGACAGGGCCCCGCAGTTCTTC.

V and J are TRBV30 and TRBJ2-5; D gene uncertain. The CDR3 extends over 13 amino acids. V lost 1 base to trimming and J lost 5 bases, with 11 bases between them. CDR1 GTSNPN and CDR2 SVGIG come from the germline V gene (reference sequence). DNA for the CDR3: TGTGCCTGGAGTGGACAAGCGTCGGAGACCCAGTACTTC. Protein sequence: CAWSGQASETQYF.

The CDR3 sequence is CASSVVEHNEQFF. CDR3 coding DNA: TGTGCCAGCAGCGTAGTTGAGCACAATGAGCAGTTCTTC. The chain couples TRBV9 to TRBJ2-1; D is uncertain. CDR3 length: 13 amino acids. Trimming stripped 0 bases from V and 5 bases from J, with 6 bases between. CDR1 and CDR2 from the germline V gene are SGDLS and YYNGEE.

This clone was counted a few times. This rearrangement joins TRBV4-3 to TRBJ1-3; D may be TRBD1 (5 bases). Germline CDR1 is LGHNA and CDR2 is YSLEER. Trimming took off 3 bases at V and 0 bases at J, with 6 bases between the two ends. This CDR3 spans 14 amino acids. CDR3 region: CASSHRDSGNTIYF. The CDR3 DNA reads TGCGCCAGCAGCCACAGGGACTCTGGAAACACCATATATTTT.

This clone was counted between two and nine times. V and J are TRBV6-1 and TRBJ1-3; weak D call: TRBD1 (6 bases). Germline V lookup: CDR1 MNHNS, CDR2 SASEGT. The CDR3 is 14 residues long. V was trimmed by 5 bases and J by 3 bases, leaving 11 bases between them. CDR3 residues: CASSTGHDGNTIYF. In nucleotides, the CDR3 is TGTGCCAGCAGTACGGGACACGATGGAAACACCATATATTTT.

The chain links TRBV23-1 to TRBJ2-5, with 8 bases identical to TRBD1. TRBV23-1 is reported as an ORF; its role is uncertain. The CDR3 consists of 16 residues. With V trimmed by 2 bases and J by 4 bases, 9 bases remained unmatched. CDR3 DNA: TGCGCCAGCAGTCAAGAACAGGGGGATGTAGGAGAGACCCAGTACTTC. Translation gives CASSQEQGDVGETQYF.

The CDR3 coding sequence is TGCGCCAGCAGTCAATTGGAAGGGTCGGGCTATGGCTACACCTTC. Its translation: CASSQLEGSGYGYTF. The chain carries TRBV23-1 and TRBJ1-2; D gene uncertain. TRBV23-1 is an ORF, with its function uncertain. CDR3 length equals 15 residues. V dropped 1 base and J dropped 4 bases, with 13 bases sitting between them.

The chain employs TRBV6-5 and TRBJ1-6, with 10 bases matching TRBD1. Germline-derived CDR1 and CDR2 are MNHEY and SVGAGI. This CDR3 comprises 15 residues. Losses at the gene ends were 5 bases for V and 5 bases for J; bases not matched to a gene: 3. The CDR3 loop is CASSPTGGNNSPLHF. DNA of the CDR3: TGTGCCAGCAGTCCGACAGGGGGCAATAATTCACCCCTCCACTTT.